This T cell receptor (beta chain) was identified in a study of radiotherapy plus CTLA-4 blockade in lung cancer. Overall study: Patients showed objective responses in around a sixth of cases and disease control in roughly 31%. Study observations and caveats: Early shifts in blood T cell clones, with interferon-beta, reportedly predicted response best. Clones derived from tumor TCRs expanded in blood after radiotherapy plus ipilimumab.

In regard to this clone: Its antigen is undetermined.

The protocol was immunoSEQ multiplex PCR, while the TCRdb copy is restricted to in-frame clones and leaves out a portion. Of approximately 100,000 clones in the sample, under 90% were seen once. CDR3 length: 15 residues. CDR1 and CDR2 from the germline V gene are SGHTA and FQGNSA. V was clipped by 5 bases and J by 7 bases; unmatched bases: 6. The sequence came from a human donor with non-small cell lung cancer that progressed on radiotherapy plus ipilimumab. Some clones in this sample may be carry-over from other donors' samples. The sequencing here drew on peripheral blood, taken from a patient treated with radiotherapy plus ipilimumab. The chain employs TRBV7-2 and TRBJ2-5; TRBD2 agrees at 14 bases. The CDR3 sequence is CASSPGTSGGRTQYF. The DNA of the CDR3 is TGTGCCAGCAGCCCAGGGACTAGCGGGGGTCGGACCCAGTACTTC.